The present T cell receptor beta chain was sequenced within a study of cytotoxic CD8 clonotypes in ibrutinib-treated CLL. The overall study: Per sample, productive templates averaged approximately 260,000 and productive rearrangements averaged around 100,000. Regarding the study as a whole: Sustained-remission and progressing patients' sampling times differed. Clonality showed a rise at ibrutinib response that reversed toward baseline at progression.

This clone turned up a few times. The antigen is not known. Deletions cut 7 bases from V and 6 bases from J, with 17 bases between. The CDR3 contains 13 residues. Germline CDR1 is SGHRS and CDR2 is YFSETQ. Depths of 1 in 200,000 to 1 in 1 million T cells were the sequencing target. Measured with immunoSEQ multiplex PCR; TCRdb has only the in-frame clones, and not every one. This sample has more than 85,000 clones; approximately 80% occur once, and the top ten carry 25% to 40%. The receptor was isolated from a human donor with chronic lymphocytic leukemia. The sample in question was PBMCs, obtained after 12 months of ibrutinib treatment. The V call is TRBV5-1, the J call TRBJ2-7; D could derive from TRBD1 or TRBD2 (5 bases each). This CDR3 is CASGISGSREQYF. In DNA, the CDR3 is TGCGCCAGCGGAATTTCAGGGAGCCGCGAGCAGTACTTC.